The 27 T cell receptor beta chains reported below all come from one sample, sequenced in a study of HIV-infected patients and healthy controls. Alpha and beta constant-region primers primed reverse transcription of 500 to 550 ng RNA. Each of the alpha and beta chains got its own library through chain-specific third strand synthesis with indices. One entry per CDR3 protein, called by TCRdb with MiXCR from the 5' RACE reads. The sample holds roughly 7,400 distinct CDR3 sequences, approximately 6.8% seen once. Roughly three months, about 14 weeks, into antiretroviral therapy, follow-up blood was collected. Whole blood was used without fractionation, so all unsorted peripheral T cells were included. The sample was blood, taken during antiretroviral therapy. The receptor source for this set is an adult with HIV infection.

A word on this clonotype: Because the library targeted alpha chains, this beta chain is an off-target read whose size means little. The genes are TRBV6-2 or TRBV6-3 and TRBJ2-3; TRBD1 is a possible D gene (5 bases). CDR1 is MNHEY and CDR2 is SVGEGT in the germline V gene. CDR3 length: 16 amino acids. The V and J ends lost 1 base and 1 base respectively, with 12 bases between them. The CDR3 DNA sequence: TGTGCCAGCAGTTACTTGGACATCCGAGGCACAGATACGCAGTATTTT. Its translation is CASSYLDIRGTDTQYF.

The table lists this clonotype with many counts. This beta chain came through as a stray read in a library set up for alpha chains, and its size says little. J is TRBJ1-2 and V is TRBV12-3 or TRBV12-4; TRBD1 might be the D (6 bases). There are 13 residues in the CDR3. Between the trimmed V and J ends, which lost 7 bases and 1 base, there was a span of 10 bases. The DNA for the CDR3 is TGTGCCAGCACCCCGGACAGTAACTATGGCTACACCTTC. Protein sequence: CASTPDSNYGYTF.

Notes on this clonotype: Possible read error: a much larger clone is one base away. This beta chain is a stray sequence in a library constructed for alpha chains; its clone size is not meaningful. The J gene is TRBJ2-1, the V gene TRBV6-1; no firm D call. The length of the CDR3 is 14 residues. V was pared by 2 bases and J by 5 bases, with 10 bases between. The germline gives CDR1 MNHNS, CDR2 SASEGT. The CDR3 DNA reads TGTGCCAGCAGTGAATGGTCGTCTCACAATGAGCAGTTCTTC. Its translation: CASSEWSSHNEQFF.

As concerns this clonotype: This sequence may be a read error, since a much larger clone differs from it by one base. For a library built for alpha chains, this beta chain is a stray read; little rests on its size. V and J are TRBV7-9 and TRBJ1-1; D remains unclear. Per the germline V gene, CDR1 is SEHNR and CDR2 is FQNEAQ (reference sequence). There are 12 residues in the CDR3. V lost 3 bases and J 6 bases, leaving 8 bases between the germline ends. The chain's CDR3 is CASSLGWAEAFF. CDR3 DNA sequence: TGTGCCAGCAGCTTGGGATGGGCTGAAGCTTTCTTT.

In this sample, this clonotype turned up many times. Since the library was made to target alpha chains, this beta chain is a stray read and its abundance is not meaningful. V gene TRBV28 combines with J gene TRBJ2-1, with 15 bases identical to TRBD2. Germline assignment: CDR1 MDHEN and CDR2 SYDVKM. The junction had 9 bases not matched to a gene; V was cut back by 3 bases and J by 9 bases. The CDR3 is 17 residues long. The CDR3 coding sequence is TGTGCCAGCAGTTTGCCCCGGACTAGCGGGAGGGCCGTTGAGCAGTTCTTC. It codes for CASSLPRTSGRAVEQFF.

By frequency in the sample, this clonotype is medium-sized. Being off target in a library aimed at alpha chains, this beta chain has a size of little meaning. V and J are TRBV7-3 and TRBJ2-3; D assignment may be TRBD1 or TRBD2 (6 bases each). The CDR3 has 16 amino acids. Germline loops: CDR1 SGHTA, CDR2 FQGTGA. V lost 1 base to trimming and J lost 2 bases, with 13 bases between them. The CDR3: CASSLRGAGSTDTQYF. The CDR3 DNA reads TGTGCCAGCAGCTTAAGGGGGGCGGGATCCACAGATACGCAGTATTTT.

This clonotype has at least ten counts. Because the library targeted alpha chains, this beta chain is an off-target read whose size means little. The chain has TRBV5-1 and TRBJ2-7; TRBD2 aligns across 7 bases. The CDR3 is 14 residues long. Germline V lookup: CDR1 SGHRS, CDR2 YFSETQ. Germline trimming cut 0 bases from V and 0 bases from J; bases unmatched to any gene: 0. In nucleotides, the CDR3 is TGCGCCAGCAGCTTGGGCGGGAGCTCCTACGAGCAGTACTTC. This translates into CASSLGGSSYEQYF.

This clonotype occurred many times. This beta chain lies outside the target of a library built for alpha chains; its clone size means little. The chain employs TRBV3-1 and TRBJ2-7; 9 bases match TRBD1. CDR3 length equals 14 residues. Germline V gene sequence: CDR1 LGHDT, CDR2 YNNKEL (reference sequence). Losses at the gene ends were 4 bases for V and 5 bases for J; bases not matched to a gene: 6. CDR3 amino acids: CASSPGTGRHEQYF. As DNA, the CDR3 is TGTGCCAGCAGCCCCGGGACAGGGCGCCACGAGCAGTACTTC.

This clonotype was picked up many times. The size of this beta chain means little, since it is a stray read in a library made for alpha chains. This chain joins TRBV12-3 or TRBV12-4 and TRBJ2-5; D might be TRBD1 (7 bases). CDR3 length: 16 residues. V was trimmed by 6 bases and J by 3 bases, leaving 20 bases between them. The CDR3 is CASSQPNRGTEETQYF. In nucleotides, the CDR3 is TGTGCCAGCAGCCAACCAAATCGCGGGACAGAAGAGACCCAGTACTTC.

The table lists this clonotype with many counts. The library was built for alpha chains, so this beta chain is an off-target read and its size means little. This rearrangement joins TRBV18 to TRBJ2-7; perhaps TRBD1 as D (5 bases). Germline-derived CDR1 and CDR2 are KGHSH and LQKENI. There are 14 residues in the CDR3. V gave up 0 bases and J gave up 3 bases, with 9 bases separating them. The CDR3 DNA reads as TGTGCCAGCTCACCACCGGGGCAGAACTACGAGCAGTACTTC. It is translated as CASSPPGQNYEQYF.

In its sample, this clonotype was seen many times. This beta chain lies outside the target of a library built for alpha chains; its clone size means little. The genes are TRBV15 and TRBJ2-1, with D possibly TRBD2 on 5 matching bases. Deletions cut 5 bases from V and 4 bases from J, with 9 bases between. CDR3 length: 13 residues. The germline V gene encodes CDR1 LNHNV and CDR2 YYDKDF (reference sequence). CDR3 coding DNA: TGTGCCACCAGCGGACTCCGATACAATGAGCAGTTCTTC. The encoded protein is CATSGLRYNEQFF.

This clonotype is termed medium-sized. Within a library made for alpha chains, this beta chain is off target, and its count is uninformative. This rearrangement joins TRBV14 to TRBJ2-1; a possible D gene is TRBD2 (5 bases). The V end was cut by 1 base, the J end by 15 bases, with 13 bases between. CDR1 and CDR2 (germline): SGHDN, FVKESK. CDR3 length: 12 amino acids. The CDR3 here is CASSQVPGLLFF. CDR3 nucleotide sequence: TGTGCCAGCAGCCAAGTTCCAGGACTGCTGTTCTTC. Using reference TRBV14 and TRBJ2-1 for the parts outside the CDR3, the full variable domain is EAGVTQFPSHSVIEKGQTVTLRCDPISGHDNLYWYRRVMGKEIKFLLHFVKESKQDESGMPNNRFLAERTGGTYSTLKVQPAELEDSGVYFCASSQVPGLLFFGPGTRLTVL.

By share, this clonotype ranks as medium-sized. The size of this beta chain means little, since it is a stray read in a library made for alpha chains. The rearrangement links TRBV7-3 to TRBJ2-1; the match to TRBD2 covers 8 bases. Germline CDR1 and CDR2: SGHTA and FQGTGA. With V trimmed by 0 bases and J by 13 bases, 20 bases remained unmatched. This CDR3 comprises 18 residues. The CDR3 spells CASSLTPRVAGFSGKQFF. The CDR3 DNA reads TGTGCCAGCAGCTTAACCCCCCGGGTAGCGGGGTTCTCAGGGAAACAGTTCTTC. The variable domain in full, completed from reference TRBV7-3 and TRBJ2-1, reads GAGVSQTPSNKVTEKGKYVELRCDPISGHTALYWYRQSLGQGPEFLIYFQGTGAADDSGLPNDRFFAVRPEGSVSTLKIQRTERGDSAVYLCASSLTPRVAGFSGKQFFGPGTRLTVL.

In its sample, this clonotype was seen many times. Found in a library prepared for alpha chains, this beta chain is an off-target read, and its abundance has little meaning. The chain recombines TRBV20-1 with TRBJ2-7, with D unclear. CDR3 length equals 13 residues. The germline V and J ends were trimmed by 0 bases and 0 bases, with 6 bases remaining between them. The germline gives CDR1 DFQATT, CDR2 SNEGSKA (reference sequence). DNA of the CDR3: TGCAGTGCTAGAGACCCCAACTCCTACGAGCAGTACTTC. This gives the protein CSARDPNSYEQYF.

This clonotype was detected ten times or more. This beta chain slipped into a library made for alpha chains as a stray read, so its size is not meaningful. This chain connects TRBV7-2 to TRBJ1-6; the match to TRBD1 covers 11 bases. The CDR3 extends over 15 amino acids. The junction had 6 bases not matched to a gene; V was cut back by 5 bases and J by 9 bases. The germline V gene has CDR1 SGHTA and CDR2 FQGNSA. CDR3 sequence (DNA): TGTGCCAGCAGCCCGAGGACAGGGGGCGGTTCACCCCTCCACTTT. This encodes CASSPRTGGGSPLHF.

This clonotype was seen many times. For a library built for alpha chains, this beta chain is a stray read; little rests on its size. The chain is built from TRBV5-4 and TRBJ2-7; no definite D call. From germline, CDR1 is SGHNT and CDR2 YYREEE (reference sequence). Between the trimmed V and J ends, which lost 4 bases and 3 bases, there was a span of 11 bases. This CDR3 region has 13 residues. The CDR3, as DNA: TGTGCCAGCAGCCCCATGGATAGCTACGAGCAGTACTTC. Translating it yields CASSPMDSYEQYF.

This clonotype occurred many times. This beta chain turned up in a library designed for alpha chains; as an off-target read, its abundance says little. V is TRBV9 and J is TRBJ1-1, with TRBD1 identical over 10 bases. Germline V gene data show CDR1 as SGDLS and CDR2 as YYNGEE. After removal of 3 bases from V and 2 bases from J, the junction contained 7 bases not matched to a gene. The CDR3 spans 16 residues. In DNA, the CDR3 is TGTGCCAGCAGCGCTTTAGGGACAGGGGTAAACACTGAAGCTTTCTTT. Its translation is CASSALGTGVNTEAFF.

This clonotype was seen at least ten times. This beta chain slipped into a library made for alpha chains as a stray read, so its size is not meaningful. The chain employs TRBV24-1 and TRBJ2-1; TRBD2 agrees at 11 bases. The germline V gene encodes CDR1 KGHDR and CDR2 SFDVKD. The V segment lost 9 bases and the J segment 5 bases; nucleotides outside the gene matches: 5. This CDR3 is 14 amino acids long. CDR3 loop: CATLAGGGHNEQFF. DNA for the CDR3: TGTGCCACCCTAGCGGGAGGAGGCCACAATGAGCAGTTCTTC.

This clonotype was observed at least ten times. This beta chain is an off-target read within a library intended for alpha chains, so its frequency means little. The gene calls are TRBV12-3 or TRBV12-4 and TRBJ2-7, with 8 bases lining up with TRBD1. J lost 4 bases, V lost 5 bases, and 4 bases had no gene match. The CDR3 has 13 amino acids. The CDR3 reads CASSRQGTYEQYF. The DNA of the CDR3 is TGTGCCAGCAGTCGACAGGGGACATACGAGCAGTACTTC.

The sample holds many counts of this clonotype. The library was prepared for alpha chains; this beta chain is a stray read, so its frequency means little. The chain uses TRBV20-1 and TRBJ2-3; D gene ambiguous. Trimming pared 4 bases from V and 3 bases from J, leaving 17 bases between. The CDR3 runs 15 residues. Germline loops: CDR1 DFQATT, CDR2 SNEGSKA (reference sequence). The CDR3, as DNA: TGCAGTGCTATCGGACCCCCTGGGATTACAGATACGCAGTATTTT. It yields the protein CSAIGPPGITDTQYF.

In this sample, this clonotype turned up many times. In a library made to pick up alpha chains, this beta chain is a stray read with a size that means little. The chain combines TRBV3-1 with TRBJ2-7, with TRBD1 as a possible D gene (6 bases). The CDR3 is 15 residues long. V was clipped by 5 bases and J by 2 bases, with 16 bases between them. Germline V gives CDR1 LGHDT, CDR2 YNNKEL (reference sequence). The CDR3 nucleotides are TGTGCCAGCAGCTCAAGAGGGACAACACCCTACGAGCAGTACTTC. It codes for CASSSRGTTPYEQYF.

A remark on this clonotype: Since the library was made to target alpha chains, this beta chain is a stray read and its abundance is not meaningful. The rearrangement links TRBV7-2 to TRBJ2-1; perhaps D is TRBD1 or TRBD2 (5 bases each). Germline V gene data show CDR1 as SGHTA and CDR2 as FQGNSA. V shed 2 bases and J shed 2 bases, with 10 bases lying between them. The CDR3 extends over 15 amino acids. The CDR3 protein is CASSLQGEPYNEQFF. CDR3 DNA: TGTGCCAGCAGCTTACAAGGGGAGCCCTACAATGAGCAGTTCTTC.

This clonotype has ten or more counts. This beta chain came through as a stray read in a library set up for alpha chains, and its size says little. J is TRBJ2-3 and V is TRBV10-3; D gene ambiguous. V shed 7 bases and J shed 7 bases, with 15 bases lying between them. CDR1 and CDR2 (germline): ENHRY, SYGVKD. The CDR3 consists of 13 residues. In DNA form, the CDR3 reads TGTGCCATCACCTACAATAGAAGCCATACGCAGTATTTT. This translates into CAITYNRSHTQYF.

This clonotype was detected ten times or more. As an off-target read in a library built for alpha chains, this beta chain has a frequency of little significance. For the CDR3, the DNA is TGTGCCAGCAGTTTAGTTGGGACAGGCTACTCTGGGGCCAACGTCCTGACTTTC. Translation: CASSLVGTGYSGANVLTF. The gene calls are TRBV27 and TRBJ2-6; 8 bases map to TRBD1. The V gene's germline CDR1 is MNHEY and CDR2 SMNVEV (reference sequence). The CDR3 extends over 18 amino acids. Losses at the gene ends were 2 bases for V and 0 bases for J; bases not matched to a gene: 6. Complete variable domain (other parts from reference TRBV27 and TRBJ2-6): EAQVTQNPRYLITVTGKKLTVTCSQNMNHEYMSWYRQDPGLGLRQIYYSMNVEVTDKGDVPEGYKVSRKEKRNFPLILESPSPNQTSLYFCASSLVGTGYSGANVLTFGAGSRLTVL.

This clonotype was observed a few times. In a library made to pick up alpha chains, this beta chain is a stray read with a size that means little. V is TRBV4-1 and J is TRBJ2-3, with 8 bases fitting TRBD2. Trimming took 4 bases from V and 6 from J; bases not matched to a gene: 21. CDR1 is MGHRA, CDR2 YSYEKL, per germline. The CDR3 has 19 amino acids. CDR3 sequence: CASSPMTSELTPNPDTQYF. The CDR3 DNA reads as TGCGCCAGCAGCCCTATGACTAGCGAGTTAACACCAAACCCGGATACGCAGTATTTT.

This clonotype ranks as medium-sized. This beta chain is a stray read from a library made for alpha chains; its abundance is not meaningful. This CDR3 reads CSVESQGLAGISYNEQFF. Written as DNA, the CDR3 is TGCAGCGTTGAGTCCCAGGGACTAGCGGGAATCTCCTACAATGAGCAGTTCTTC. V gene TRBV29-1 combines with J gene TRBJ2-1, with TRBD2 matching 13 bases. The J segment lost 0 bases and the V segment lost 3 bases, leaving 8 bases of the junction unmatched. The germline V gene has CDR1 SQVTM and CDR2 ANQGSEA. The CDR3 contains 18 residues.

This clonotype has at least ten counts. The library was built for alpha chains, so this beta chain is an off-target read and its size means little. V and J are TRBV5-1 and TRBJ2-3; D not certain. The CDR3 runs to 15 residues. V lost 0 bases and J lost 0, with 8 bases in between. Germline loops: CDR1 SGHRS, CDR2 YFSETQ. The CDR3 nucleotides read TGCGCCAGCAGCTTGGAGACAACTAGCACAGATACGCAGTATTTT. It codes for CASSLETTSTDTQYF.